The 30 T cell receptor beta chains reported below all come from one sample, sequenced in a study of blood T cell repertoires in COVID-19. The method was immunoSEQ multiplex PCR; TCRdb's version includes in-frame clones alone and lacks a portion of them. The data show approximately 80,000 clones, roughly four fifths seen once. The sequenced sample consisted of peripheral blood. The receptors were gathered from a man aged 60 to 75 with acute or convalescent COVID-19.

This sequence joins TRBV4-1 and TRBJ1-2; possible D gene TRBD1, 6 bases. V lost 6 bases and J lost 8, with 22 bases in between. CDR3 length equals 15 residues. The germline CDR1 and CDR2 sequences are MGHRA and YSYEKL. CDR3 in DNA: TGCGCCAGCAGACCACTGGCAGGGGTTTTAGAAGGCTACACCTTC. Translating it yields CASRPLAGVLEGYTF.

The V call is TRBV4-3, the J call TRBJ2-3; D might be TRBD2 (6 bases). CDR3 length equals 19 residues. Trimming pared 0 bases from V and 4 bases from J, leaving 23 bases between. Germline-derived CDR1 and CDR2 are LGHNA and YSLEER. Written as DNA, the CDR3 is TGCGCCAGCAGCCAAGATTGGAGGGCCAACTACGGTTTAGCAGATACGCAGTATTTT. Translating it yields CASSQDWRANYGLADTQYF.

This clone was seen only a few times. The sample holds other DNA sequences that translate to the same CDR3. This sequence joins TRBV11-2 and TRBJ1-2, with 7 nucleotides matching TRBD1. Germline V gives CDR1 SGHAT, CDR2 FQNNGV. J lost 3 bases, V lost 5 bases, and 3 bases had no gene match. There are 13 residues in the CDR3. The CDR3 here is CASSPGQDYGYTF. The CDR3 region has the DNA TGTGCCAGCAGCCCAGGACAGGACTATGGCTACACCTTC. Variable domain in full (rest from reference TRBV11-2 and TRBJ1-2): EAGVAQSPRYKIIEKRQSVAFWCNPISGHATLYWYQQILGQGPKLLIQFQNNGVVDDSQLPKDRFSAERLKGVDSTLKIQPAKLEDSAVYLCASSPGQDYGYTFGSGTRLTVV.

Comments on this clone: Within the sample, other DNA sequences also encode this same CDR3. V and J are TRBV7-8 and TRBJ1-5, with a weak D call TRBD1 (6 bases). This CDR3 has 16 amino acids. CDR1 and CDR2 from the germline V gene are SGHVS and FQNEAQ. The V gene lost 2 bases and the J gene lost 2 bases, with 13 bases spanning the gap. The DNA for the CDR3 is TGTGCCAGCAGCTTACCCGCCAGGGGAGGCAATCAGCCCCAGCATTTT. It specifies CASSLPARGGNQPQHF.

This clone was seen just once. This sequence joins TRBV27 and TRBJ2-5; 10 bases are a match to TRBD2. Germline assignment: CDR1 MNHEY and CDR2 SMNVEV (reference sequence). Losses at the gene ends were 6 bases for V and 5 bases for J; bases not matched to a gene: 12. There are 16 residues in the CDR3. CDR3 nucleotide sequence: TGTGCCAGCAGAGGACAGAGACTAGCGGGTAGGGAGACCCAGTACTTC. This gives the protein CASRGQRLAGRETQYF.

The chain carries TRBV6-2 or TRBV6-3 and TRBJ1-1; 8 nucleotides align to TRBD1. Germline CDR1 MNHEY, CDR2 SVGEGT. Trimming removed 4 bases from V and 1 base from J; junction bases left unmatched: 8. There are 16 residues in the CDR3. The chain's CDR3 is CASSSTGAGENTEAFF. The DNA for the CDR3 is TGTGCCAGCAGTTCGACAGGGGCGGGGGAGAACACTGAAGCTTTCTTT.

This chain joins TRBV12-3 or TRBV12-4 and TRBJ1-2; perhaps TRBD1 as D (6 bases). The ends were cut back, 6 bases at V and 8 bases at J, with 16 bases in the middle. This CDR3 is built from 13 residues. The CDR3 nucleotides are TGTGCCAGCAGCCCGAACAGGGTGCAAGGCTACACCTTC. The encoded protein is CASSPNRVQGYTF.

This clone was seen a single time. This chain joins TRBV4-1 and TRBJ2-3; TRBD2 matches 14 bases. V lost 5 bases, J lost 3 bases, and 7 bases stayed unmatched. Looked up from germline, CDR1 is MGHRA and CDR2 is YSYEKL. This CDR3 contains 17 residues. The CDR3, as DNA: TGCGCCAGCAGCACGGGACTAGCGGGAGCGGGGACAGATACGCAGTATTTT. Its translation: CASSTGLAGAGTDTQYF.

This chain uses TRBV5-1 with TRBJ2-1; possibly TRBD2 for D (5 bases). The CDR3 is made up of 13 amino acids. V was cut by 0 bases and J by 6 bases, with 7 bases left in between. Germline V gene sequence: CDR1 SGHRS, CDR2 YFSETQ. The CDR3 sequence: CASSLAGFNEQFF. The CDR3 DNA follows: TGCGCCAGCAGCTTGGCGGGGTTCAATGAGCAGTTCTTC.

This clone was counted only a few times. CDR3 nucleotide sequence: TGCGCCAGCAGCCCTCGGACAGGGATCAACTATGGCTACACCTTC. Residues: CASSPRTGINYGYTF. The rearrangement links TRBV4-1 to TRBJ1-2; 8 nucleotides line up with TRBD1. CDR1 is MGHRA and CDR2 is YSYEKL in the germline V gene. With V trimmed by 4 bases and J by 2 bases, 6 bases remained unmatched. The length of the CDR3 is 15 residues.

This clone has just one count. This chain links TRBV9 with TRBJ1-5, with D possibly TRBD1 on 5 matching bases. Germline V lookup: CDR1 SGDLS, CDR2 YYNGEE. The CDR3 has 15 residues. V lost 3 bases and J lost 6, with 16 bases in between. Written as DNA, the CDR3 is TGTGCCAGCAGCGCCACCGGGGGGTCTATTCAGCCCCAGCATTTT. Its protein is CASSATGGSIQPQHF.

The rearrangement joins TRBV5-1 to TRBJ1-2, with a weak D call TRBD1 (5 bases). The germline CDR1 and CDR2 sequences are SGHRS and YFSETQ. CDR3 length equals 13 residues. The germline V and J ends were trimmed by 1 base and 3 bases, with 7 bases remaining between them. CDR3 DNA sequence: TGCGCCAGCAGCTTGCGGGGGGACTATGGCTACACCTTC. As protein: CASSLRGDYGYTF.

The chain employs TRBV3-1 (or the pseudogene TRBV3-2) and TRBJ2-2; 7 bases line up with TRBD2. Germline V gene sequence: CDR1 LGHDT, CDR2 YNNKEL (reference sequence). The CDR3 is 15 residues long. Trimming removed 4 bases from V and 6 bases from J; junction bases left unmatched: 8. The CDR3 DNA reads as TGTGCCAGCAGCCCGCGACTAGCTATCGCCGGGGAGCTGTTTTTT. This translates into CASSPRLAIAGELFF.

This chain links TRBV4-3 with TRBJ1-5; TRBD1 might be the D (6 bases). CDR1 is LGHNA and CDR2 is YSLEER in the germline V gene. This CDR3 is built from 15 residues. The V end was cut by 2 bases, the J end by 6 bases, with 14 bases between. The CDR3 bases are TGCGCCAGCAGCCAACAACTACAGGGAAGTCAGCCCCAGCATTTT. This encodes CASSQQLQGSQPQHF.

This chain links TRBV4-1 with TRBJ2-6, with D perhaps matching TRBD1 (6 bases). Germline assignment: CDR1 MGHRA and CDR2 YSYEKL. V lost 0 bases, J lost 3 bases, and 9 bases lay in between. CDR3 size: 16 residues. The CDR3 DNA is TGCGCCAGCAGCCAAGATGAAGGGGGTGGGGCCAACGTCCTGACTTTC. It codes for CASSQDEGGGANVLTF.

V and J are TRBV5-1 and TRBJ2-1; 7 positions match TRBD1. Germline V gene lookup returns CDR1 SGHRS and CDR2 YFSETQ. This CDR3 is built from 14 residues. V shed 4 bases, J shed 8 bases, and the junction held 9 bases outside the gene matches. This CDR3 reads CASSKGQSWDEQFF. In nucleotides, the CDR3 is TGCGCCAGCAGCAAGGGACAGTCTTGGGATGAGCAGTTCTTC.

The rearrangement joins TRBV5-1 to TRBJ2-2; TRBD1 agrees at 8 bases. Germline CDR1 reads SGHRS; CDR2 reads YFSETQ. CDR3 length: 17 residues. V lost 2 bases and J lost 6; bases outside the gene matches: 12. The CDR3 nucleotides read TGCGCCAGCAGCTTTGACAGGGGAGGTGGTTTCGCCGGGGAGCTGTTTTTT. Translated, it gives CASSFDRGGGFAGELFF.

The V call is TRBV7-9, the J call TRBJ2-5, with 7 positions matching TRBD2. The V segment lost 5 bases and the J segment 3 bases; nucleotides outside the gene matches: 9. This CDR3 spans 15 amino acids. Per the germline V gene, CDR1 is SEHNR and CDR2 is FQNEAQ (reference sequence). For the CDR3, the DNA is TGTGCCAGCAGCCGACCTCAGGCGGGGGAAGAGACCCAGTACTTC. It yields the protein CASSRPQAGEETQYF.

The V gene is TRBV28, the J gene TRBJ1-5; the D gene is possibly TRBD1 (5 bases). Germline CDR1 MDHEN, CDR2 SYDVKM. CDR3 size: 16 residues. Deletions cut 8 bases from V and 6 bases from J, with 23 bases between. CDR3 in DNA: TGTGCCAGCTCCCCCGGCTCTAGGGGTATGGGTCAGCCCCAGCATTTT. Translation: CASSPGSRGMGQPQHF.

V and J are TRBV7-9 and TRBJ1-5; D ambiguous. Germline assignment: CDR1 SEHNR and CDR2 FQNEAQ (reference sequence). CDR3 size: 13 residues. V lost 1 base and J 5 bases, leaving 6 bases between the germline ends. The CDR3 is CASSLDSDQPQHF. In DNA, the CDR3 is TGTGCCAGCAGCTTAGACTCGGATCAGCCCCAGCATTTT. The full variable domain, its missing parts supplied by reference TRBV7-9 and TRBJ1-5, is DTGVSQNPRHKITKRGQNVTFRCDPISEHNRLYWYRQTLGQGPEFLTYFQNEAQLEKSRLLSDRFSAERPKGSFSTLEIQRTEQGDSAMYLCASSLDSDQPQHFGDGTRLSIL.

This chain links TRBV2 with TRBJ1-5; no clear D gene. This CDR3 has 14 residues. CDR1 is SNHLY, CDR2 FYNNEI, per germline. V was cut by 0 bases and J by 7 bases, with 10 bases left in between. In DNA, the CDR3 is TGTGCCAGCAGTGAAGCGCGCACGGGACAGCCCCAGCATTTT. This codes for CASSEARTGQPQHF.

This chain uses TRBV6-6 with TRBJ2-7; D ambiguous. V dropped 0 bases and J dropped 2 bases, with 5 bases sitting between them. CDR1 MNHNY and CDR2 SVGAGI come from the germline V gene (reference sequence). This CDR3 has 13 residues. CDR3 in DNA: TGTGCCAGCAGTTACTCCGTTACCTACGAGCAGTACTTC. Translating it yields CASSYSVTYEQYF.

This chain links TRBV27 with TRBJ2-5, with D possibly matching TRBD2 (7 bases). Germline V gene lookup returns CDR1 MNHEY and CDR2 SMNVEV (reference sequence). V lost 7 bases, J lost 5 bases, and 17 bases lay in between. This CDR3 spans 14 amino acids. CDR3 sequence reads: CASKLGGGVETQYF. CDR3 coding DNA: TGTGCCAGCAAGTTAGGGGGGGGAGTGGAGACCCAGTACTTC.

The chain recombines TRBV18 with TRBJ1-2; D call uncertain. Trimming stripped 5 bases from V and 0 bases from J, with 10 bases between. Germline CDR1 is KGHSH and CDR2 is LQKENI. The CDR3 is 14 amino acids. The CDR3 DNA reads as TGTGCCAGCTCAGCGCAGGAAGCTAACTATGGCTACACCTTC. Protein sequence: CASSAQEANYGYTF.

J is TRBJ2-1 and V is TRBV4-1; perhaps TRBD2 as D (6 bases). Germline assignment: CDR1 MGHRA and CDR2 YSYEKL. This CDR3 is 14 amino acids long. V gave up 3 bases and J gave up 5 bases, with 11 bases separating them. CDR3 in DNA: TGCGCCAGCAGCCACGGAGGGGTAGACAATGAGCAGTTCTTC. Its protein is CASSHGGVDNEQFF.

V and J are TRBV6-6 and TRBJ2-7; possible D gene TRBD1, 6 bases. CDR1 and CDR2 from the germline V gene are MNHNY and SVGAGI (reference sequence). The V end was cut by 10 bases, the J end by 2 bases, with 12 bases between. CDR3 length: 12 residues. The CDR3 DNA follows: TGTGCCACCCGGGACACCGCCTACGAGCAGTACTTC. It yields the protein CATRDTAYEQYF.

The chain combines TRBV11-3 with TRBJ2-7; perhaps TRBD1 as D (5 bases). The CDR3 runs 14 residues. The germline CDR1 and CDR2 sequences are SGHNT and YENEEA. The V end was cut by 1 base, the J end by 1 base, with 8 bases between. CDR3 DNA: TGTGCCAGCAGCTTAGGGGGCAGTTCCTACGAGCAGTACTTC. This gives the protein CASSLGGSSYEQYF.

The chain has TRBV19 and TRBJ2-7, with 8 bases lining up with TRBD2. Germline V lookup: CDR1 LNHDA, CDR2 SQIVND (reference sequence). The V gene end was trimmed by 5 bases and the J gene end by 3 bases; junction bases not matched to a gene: 9. The length of the CDR3 is 15 residues. The CDR3, as DNA: TGTGCCAGTAGTTCCTACCGGGGGGGAAACTACGAGCAGTACTTC. Its protein product is CASSSYRGGNYEQYF.

This sequence joins TRBV19 and TRBJ1-2, with D possibly being TRBD1 (6 bases). Germline CDR1 and CDR2: LNHDA and SQIVND (reference sequence). The CDR3 is 13 amino acids. V was trimmed by 6 bases and J by 6 bases, leaving 14 bases between them. CDR3 sequence (DNA): TGTGCCAGTAGGCGCAGGGGAGAGCATGGCTACACCTTC. Its protein is CASRRRGEHGYTF.

This clone was recorded once. The chain joins TRBV5-8 to TRBJ1-2; D is unresolved. Trimming took 4 bases from V and 4 from J, leaving 11 bases between them. CDR1 is SGHTS and CDR2 is YDEGEE in the germline V gene. The CDR3 has 13 amino acids. This CDR3 is CASSRRDFYGYTF. CDR3 nucleotide sequence: TGTGCCAGCAGCCGCCGGGATTTCTATGGCTACACCTTC.